Given below is one TCR beta chain in context. Its antigen is unidentified. This specimen comes from a study of blood T cells in healthy people across ages. Study-level results: Greater diversity and more naive CD4+ cells were seen in long-lived donors than in aged donors.

The CDR3 covers 16 residues. In germline, CDR1 is SGHVS, CDR2 FQNEAQ. The use of a sample-barcoded 5' primer and a J-beta primer mix characterized a second PCR of about 7 to 12 cycles. Tagging of each cDNA molecule was performed by a template-switch adaptor with 12 random nucleotides. TCRdb re-derived calls from the 5' RACE reads in MiXCR, one entry per CDR3 protein. The sample lists about 730,000 distinct CDR3 sequences; roughly 43% were seen once. Every donor provided roughly 10 milliliters of peripheral blood. Each sample had at least 6 million PBMCs isolated. This sequence was found in a woman aged 55 to 70 in good health. The chain couples TRBV7-8 to TRBJ2-5; TRBD1 agrees at 10 bases. The end of the DNA is better explained by TRBJ2-7, so the J call may be wrong. Specimen: blood. CDR3 DNA sequence: TGTGCCAGCCCACCTGATTCGGGGACAGGGGTTTACGAGCAGTACTTC. Translation gives CASPPDSGTGVYEQYF.